This paragraph reports one T cell receptor beta chain. Its target is not known. The data derive from a study of shared clonotypes between healthy human individuals. Study findings and constraints: Inspection by rarefaction showed sorted-subset sequencing to be incomplete despite large depth. There were few donors, and this limited the genetic and exposure-history diversity represented.

CDR1 and CDR2 from the germline V gene are SNHLY and FYNNEI. V dropped 6 bases and J dropped 6 bases, with 14 bases sitting between them. The CDR3 has 13 residues. Only in-frame clones appear in the TCRdb table, and some are missing; sequencing was by immunoSEQ multiplex PCR. Among some 1 million clones listed, about 76% were seen once. The source of this sequence is a man aged 18 to 29 in good health. The sequenced sample consisted of memory CD4+ T cells sorted from blood. Subset specified: CD45RA-negative fraction. The chain joins TRBV2 to TRBJ1-2; D perhaps matches TRBD1 (5 bases). CDR3 sequence: CASRSGGADGYTF. CDR3 in DNA: TGTGCCAGCAGATCAGGAGGGGCTGATGGCTACACCTTC.